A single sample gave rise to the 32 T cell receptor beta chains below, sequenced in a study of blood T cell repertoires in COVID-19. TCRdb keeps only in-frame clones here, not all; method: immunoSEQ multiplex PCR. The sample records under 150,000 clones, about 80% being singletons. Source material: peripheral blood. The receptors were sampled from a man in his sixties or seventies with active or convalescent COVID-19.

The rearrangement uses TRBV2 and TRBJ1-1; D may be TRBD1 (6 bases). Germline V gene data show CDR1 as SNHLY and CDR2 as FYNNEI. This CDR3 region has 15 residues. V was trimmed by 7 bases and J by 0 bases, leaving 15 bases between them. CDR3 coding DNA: TGTGCCAGCACCATGGACAGTTACATGAACACTGAAGCTTTCTTT. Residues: CASTMDSYMNTEAFF. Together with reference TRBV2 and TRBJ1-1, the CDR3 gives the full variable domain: EPEVTQTPSHQVTQMGQEVILRCVPISNHLYFYWYRQILGQKVEFLVSFYNNEISEKSEIFDDQFSVERPDGSNFTLKIRSTKLEDSAMYFCASTMDSYMNTEAFFGQGTRLTVV.

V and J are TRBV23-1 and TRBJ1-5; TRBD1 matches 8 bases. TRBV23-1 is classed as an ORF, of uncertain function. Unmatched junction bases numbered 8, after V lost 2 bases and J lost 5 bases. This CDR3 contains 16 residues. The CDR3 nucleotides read TGCGCCAGCAGTCAACCGGACAGGGACAGGCATCAGCCCCAGCATTTT. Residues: CASSQPDRDRHQPQHF.

CDR3 residues: CASSLGTGDNQPQHF. For the CDR3, the DNA is TGTGCCAGCAGCTTAGGGACAGGGGACAATCAGCCCCAGCATTTT. The chain has TRBV7-8 and TRBJ1-5; 9 bases match TRBD1. The ends lost 1 base at V and 3 bases at J; junction bases unmatched: 1. This CDR3 has 15 amino acids. Germline V gene lookup returns CDR1 SGHVS and CDR2 FQNEAQ.

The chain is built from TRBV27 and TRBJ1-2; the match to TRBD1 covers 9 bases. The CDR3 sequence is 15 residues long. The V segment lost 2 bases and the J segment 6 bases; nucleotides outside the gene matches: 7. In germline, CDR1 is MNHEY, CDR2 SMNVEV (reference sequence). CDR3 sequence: CASSLVTGGVNGYTF. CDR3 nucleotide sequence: TGTGCCAGCAGTTTAGTGACAGGGGGTGTGAATGGCTACACCTTC.

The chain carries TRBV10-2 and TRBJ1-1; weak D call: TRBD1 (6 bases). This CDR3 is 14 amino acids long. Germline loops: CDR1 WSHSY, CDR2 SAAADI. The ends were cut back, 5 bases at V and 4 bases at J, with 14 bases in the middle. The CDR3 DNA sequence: TGCGCCAGCAGTATCGTAAGGGGGAGCACTGAAGCTTTCTTT. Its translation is CASSIVRGSTEAFF.

For the CDR3, the DNA is TGTGCCAGCAGCGTTTTTGGACAGGGGAGATATGGCTACACCTTC. Translating gives CASSVFGQGRYGYTF. The chain links TRBV14 to TRBJ1-2, with 9 bases that match TRBD1. The CDR3 has 15 residues. CDR1 and CDR2 (germline): SGHDN, FVKESK. With 5 bases clipped from V and 5 bases from J, the junction kept 9 bases outside the gene matches.

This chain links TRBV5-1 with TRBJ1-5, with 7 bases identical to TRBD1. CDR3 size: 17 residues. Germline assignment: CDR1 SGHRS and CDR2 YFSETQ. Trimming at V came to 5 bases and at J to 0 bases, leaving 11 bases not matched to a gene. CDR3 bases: TGCGCCAGCAGGCAACCGGGACAGAAAAATAGCAATCAGCCCCAGCATTTT. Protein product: CASRQPGQKNSNQPQHF.

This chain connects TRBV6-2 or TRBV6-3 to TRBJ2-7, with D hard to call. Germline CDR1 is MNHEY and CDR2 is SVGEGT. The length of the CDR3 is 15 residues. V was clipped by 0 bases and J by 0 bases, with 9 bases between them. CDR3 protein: CASSYSSFPSYEQYF. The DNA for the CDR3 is TGTGCCAGCAGTTACTCATCCTTCCCCTCCTACGAGCAGTACTTC.

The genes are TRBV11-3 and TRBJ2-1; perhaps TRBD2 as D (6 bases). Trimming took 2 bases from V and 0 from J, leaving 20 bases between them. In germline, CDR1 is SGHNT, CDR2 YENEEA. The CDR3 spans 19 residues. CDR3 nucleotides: TGTGCCAGCAGCTTACCTTCCTGGAGGGGTGGGGACTCCTACAATGAGCAGTTCTTC. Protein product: CASSLPSWRGGDSYNEQFF.

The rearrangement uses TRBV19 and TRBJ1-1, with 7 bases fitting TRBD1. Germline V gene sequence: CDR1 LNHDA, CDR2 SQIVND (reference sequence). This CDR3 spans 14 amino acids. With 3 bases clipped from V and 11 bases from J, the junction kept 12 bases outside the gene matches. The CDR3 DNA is TGTGCCAGTAGTATCGGAGACAGGGATGTTCGGGCTTTCTTT. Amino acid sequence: CASSIGDRDVRAFF. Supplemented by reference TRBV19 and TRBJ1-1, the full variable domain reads DGGITQSPKYLFRKEGQNVTLSCEQNLNHDAMYWYRQDPGQGLRLIYYSQIVNDFQKGDIAEGYSVSREKKESFPLTVTSAQKNPTAFYLCASSIGDRDVRAFFGQGTRLTVV.

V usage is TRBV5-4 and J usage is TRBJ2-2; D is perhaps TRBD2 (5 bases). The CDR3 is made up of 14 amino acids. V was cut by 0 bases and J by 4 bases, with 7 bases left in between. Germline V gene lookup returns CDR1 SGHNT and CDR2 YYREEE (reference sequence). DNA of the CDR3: TGTGCCAGCAGCTTGGAAGGAGGCACCGGGGAGCTGTTTTTT. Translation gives CASSLEGGTGELFF.

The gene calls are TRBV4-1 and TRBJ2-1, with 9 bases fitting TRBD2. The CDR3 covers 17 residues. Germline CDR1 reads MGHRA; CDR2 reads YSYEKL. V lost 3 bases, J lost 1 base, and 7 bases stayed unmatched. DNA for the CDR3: TGCGCCAGCAGCCACCAGGCGGGGGGGGGTTCCTACAATGAGCAGTTCTTC. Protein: CASSHQAGGGSYNEQFF.

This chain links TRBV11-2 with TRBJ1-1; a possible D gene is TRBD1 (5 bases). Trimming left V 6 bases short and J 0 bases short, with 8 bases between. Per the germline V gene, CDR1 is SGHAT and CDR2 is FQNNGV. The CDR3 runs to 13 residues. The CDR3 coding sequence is TGTGCCAGCAGTAAGACAGTGAACACTGAAGCTTTCTTT. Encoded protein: CASSKTVNTEAFF. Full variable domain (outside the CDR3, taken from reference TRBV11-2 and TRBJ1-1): EAGVAQSPRYKIIEKRQSVAFWCNPISGHATLYWYQQILGQGPKLLIQFQNNGVVDDSQLPKDRFSAERLKGVDSTLKIQPAKLEDSAVYLCASSKTVNTEAFFGQGTRLTVV.

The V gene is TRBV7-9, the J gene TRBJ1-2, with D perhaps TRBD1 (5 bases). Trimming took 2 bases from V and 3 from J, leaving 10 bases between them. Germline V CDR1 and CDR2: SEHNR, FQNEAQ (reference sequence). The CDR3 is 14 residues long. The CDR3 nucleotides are TGTGCCAGCAGCTTACAGGGATGGGACTATGGCTACACCTTC. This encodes CASSLQGWDYGYTF.

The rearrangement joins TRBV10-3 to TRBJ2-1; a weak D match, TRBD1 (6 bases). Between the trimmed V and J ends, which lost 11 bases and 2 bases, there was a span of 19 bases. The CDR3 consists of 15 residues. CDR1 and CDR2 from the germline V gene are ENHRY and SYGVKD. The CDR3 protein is CAPSTGWGPYNEQFF. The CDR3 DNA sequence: TGTGCCCCATCAACGGGTTGGGGGCCCTACAATGAGCAGTTCTTC.

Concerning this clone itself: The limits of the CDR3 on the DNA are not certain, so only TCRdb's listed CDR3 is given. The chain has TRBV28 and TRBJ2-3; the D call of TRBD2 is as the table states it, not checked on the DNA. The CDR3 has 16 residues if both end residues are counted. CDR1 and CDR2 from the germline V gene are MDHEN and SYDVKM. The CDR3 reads CASSSSGVARTDTQYF.

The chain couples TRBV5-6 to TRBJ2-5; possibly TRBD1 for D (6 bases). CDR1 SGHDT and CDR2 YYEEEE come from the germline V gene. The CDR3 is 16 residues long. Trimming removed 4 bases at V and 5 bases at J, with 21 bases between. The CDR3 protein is CASSHLPGDRIETQYF. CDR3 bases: TGTGCCAGCAGCCACCTTCCCGGAGACAGGATTGAGACCCAGTACTTC.

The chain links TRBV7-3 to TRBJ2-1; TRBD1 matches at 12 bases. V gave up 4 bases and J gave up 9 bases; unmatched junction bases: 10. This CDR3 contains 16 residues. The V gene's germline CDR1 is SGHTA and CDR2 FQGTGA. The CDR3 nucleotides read TGTGCCAGCAGCTCAGCCCCCGGGACAGGGGGCGGTGAGCAGTTCTTC. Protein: CASSSAPGTGGGEQFF.

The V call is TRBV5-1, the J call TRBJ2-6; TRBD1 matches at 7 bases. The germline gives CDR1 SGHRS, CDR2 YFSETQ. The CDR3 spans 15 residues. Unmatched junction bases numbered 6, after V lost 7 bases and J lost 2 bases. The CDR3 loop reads CASGPQGAGANVLTF. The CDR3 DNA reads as TGCGCCAGCGGACCTCAGGGGGCTGGGGCCAACGTCCTGACTTTC.

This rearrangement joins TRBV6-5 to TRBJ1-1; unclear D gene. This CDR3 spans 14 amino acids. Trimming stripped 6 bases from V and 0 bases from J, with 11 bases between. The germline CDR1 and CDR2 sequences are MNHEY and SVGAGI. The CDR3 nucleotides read TGTGCCAGCAGCCACCAGCAGGTGAACACTGAAGCTTTCTTT. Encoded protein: CASSHQQVNTEAFF.

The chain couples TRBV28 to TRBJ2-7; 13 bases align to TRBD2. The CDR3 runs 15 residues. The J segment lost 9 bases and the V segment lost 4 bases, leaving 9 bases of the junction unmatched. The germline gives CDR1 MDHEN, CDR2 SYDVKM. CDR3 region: CASSSVGTSGMAQYF. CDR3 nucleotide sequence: TGTGCCAGCAGTTCCGTCGGGACTAGCGGGATGGCGCAGTACTTC.

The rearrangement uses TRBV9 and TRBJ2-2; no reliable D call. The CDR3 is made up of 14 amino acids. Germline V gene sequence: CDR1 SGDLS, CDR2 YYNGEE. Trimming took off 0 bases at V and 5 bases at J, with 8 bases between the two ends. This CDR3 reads CASSVGHGTGELFF. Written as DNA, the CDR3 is TGTGCCAGCAGCGTAGGTCACGGGACCGGGGAGCTGTTTTTT. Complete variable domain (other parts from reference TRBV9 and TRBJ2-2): DSGVTQTPKHLITATGQRVTLRCSPRSGDLSVYWYQQSLDQGLQFLIQYYNGEERAKGNILERFSAQQFPDLHSELNLSSLELGDSALYFCASSVGHGTGELFFGEGSRLTVL.

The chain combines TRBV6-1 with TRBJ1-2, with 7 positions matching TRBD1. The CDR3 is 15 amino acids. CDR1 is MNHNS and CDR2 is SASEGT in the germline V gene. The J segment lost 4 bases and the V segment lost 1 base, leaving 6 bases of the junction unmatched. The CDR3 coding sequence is TGTGCCAGCAGTGAAGTCAGGACAGGCGGCTATGGCTACACCTTC. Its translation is CASSEVRTGGYGYTF.

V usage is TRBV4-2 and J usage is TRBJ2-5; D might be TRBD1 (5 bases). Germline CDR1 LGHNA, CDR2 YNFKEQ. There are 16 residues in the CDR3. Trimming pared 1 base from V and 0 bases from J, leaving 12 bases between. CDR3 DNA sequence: TGTGCCAGCAGCCAAGGATCTTCACAGGACCAAGAGACCCAGTACTTC. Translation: CASSQGSSQDQETQYF.

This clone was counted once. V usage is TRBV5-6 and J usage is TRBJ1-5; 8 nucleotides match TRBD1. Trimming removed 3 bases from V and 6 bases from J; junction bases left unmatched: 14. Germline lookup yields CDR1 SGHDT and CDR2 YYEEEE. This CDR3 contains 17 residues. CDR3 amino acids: CASSSNSQGAGSQPQHF. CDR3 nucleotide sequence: TGTGCCAGCAGCTCCAACTCCCAGGGGGCCGGGAGTCAGCCCCAGCATTTT.

The CDR3 reads CASSPAQTGHGYTF. Here the CDR3 DNA reads TGTGCCAGCTCACCAGCCCAGACAGGGCATGGCTACACCTTC. V and J are TRBV18 and TRBJ1-2, with 7 bases identical to TRBD1. Trimming cost V 2 bases and J 6 bases; bases outside gene matches: 6. Germline V gives CDR1 KGHSH, CDR2 LQKENI. The CDR3 consists of 14 residues.

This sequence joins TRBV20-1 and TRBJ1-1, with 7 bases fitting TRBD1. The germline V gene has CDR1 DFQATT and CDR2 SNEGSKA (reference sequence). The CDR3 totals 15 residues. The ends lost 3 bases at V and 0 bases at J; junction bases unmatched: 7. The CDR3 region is CSASIPTGVNTEAFF. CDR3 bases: TGCAGTGCTAGTATTCCCACAGGGGTGAACACTGAAGCTTTCTTT.

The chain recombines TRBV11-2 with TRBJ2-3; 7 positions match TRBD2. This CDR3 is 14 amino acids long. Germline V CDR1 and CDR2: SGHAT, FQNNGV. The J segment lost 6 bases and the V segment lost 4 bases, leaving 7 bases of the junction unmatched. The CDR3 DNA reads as TGTGCCAGCAGCTCTACGGACGGGGGGGATACGCAGTATTTT. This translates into CASSSTDGGDTQYF.

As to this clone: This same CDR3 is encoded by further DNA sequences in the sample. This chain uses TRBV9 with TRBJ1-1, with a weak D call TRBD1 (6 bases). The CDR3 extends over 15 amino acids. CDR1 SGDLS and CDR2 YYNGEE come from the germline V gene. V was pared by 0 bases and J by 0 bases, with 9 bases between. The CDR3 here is CASSVGDRMNTEAFF. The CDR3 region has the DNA TGTGCCAGCAGCGTAGGCGACAGGATGAACACTGAAGCTTTCTTT.

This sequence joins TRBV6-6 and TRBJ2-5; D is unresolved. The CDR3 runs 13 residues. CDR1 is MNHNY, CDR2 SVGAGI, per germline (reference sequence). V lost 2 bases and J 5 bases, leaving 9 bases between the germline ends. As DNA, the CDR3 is TGTGCCAGCAGTTACGAGAATGAGGAGACCCAGTACTTC. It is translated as CASSYENEETQYF.

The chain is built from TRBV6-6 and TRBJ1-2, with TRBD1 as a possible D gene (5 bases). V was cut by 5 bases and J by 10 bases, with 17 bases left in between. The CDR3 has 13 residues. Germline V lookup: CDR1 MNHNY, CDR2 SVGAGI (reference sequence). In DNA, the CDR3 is TGTGCCAGCAGTACCGGGGGGACGTTTGACTACACCTTC. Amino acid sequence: CASSTGGTFDYTF.

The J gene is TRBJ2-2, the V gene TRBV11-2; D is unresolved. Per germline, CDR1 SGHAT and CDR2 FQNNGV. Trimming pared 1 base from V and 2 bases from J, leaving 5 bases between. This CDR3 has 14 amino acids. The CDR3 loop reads CASSLGLNTGELFF. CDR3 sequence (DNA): TGTGCCAGCAGCTTAGGTCTTAACACCGGGGAGCTGTTTTTT.